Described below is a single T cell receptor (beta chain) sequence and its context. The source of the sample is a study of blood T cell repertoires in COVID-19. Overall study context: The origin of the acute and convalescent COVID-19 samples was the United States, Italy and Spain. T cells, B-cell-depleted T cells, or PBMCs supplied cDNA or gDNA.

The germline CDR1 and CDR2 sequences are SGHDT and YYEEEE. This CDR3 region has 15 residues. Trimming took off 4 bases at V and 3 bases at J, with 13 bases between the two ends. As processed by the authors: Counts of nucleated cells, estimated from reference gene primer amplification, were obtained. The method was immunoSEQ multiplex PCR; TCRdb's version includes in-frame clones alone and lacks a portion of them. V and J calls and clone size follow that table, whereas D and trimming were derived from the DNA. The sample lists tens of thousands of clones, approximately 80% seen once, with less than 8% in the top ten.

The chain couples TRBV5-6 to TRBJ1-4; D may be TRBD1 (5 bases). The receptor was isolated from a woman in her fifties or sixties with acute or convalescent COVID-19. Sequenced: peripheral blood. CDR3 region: CASSLRGLSNEKLFF. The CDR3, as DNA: TGTGCCAGCAGCCTGAGGGGACTATCTAATGAAAAACTGTTTTTT.